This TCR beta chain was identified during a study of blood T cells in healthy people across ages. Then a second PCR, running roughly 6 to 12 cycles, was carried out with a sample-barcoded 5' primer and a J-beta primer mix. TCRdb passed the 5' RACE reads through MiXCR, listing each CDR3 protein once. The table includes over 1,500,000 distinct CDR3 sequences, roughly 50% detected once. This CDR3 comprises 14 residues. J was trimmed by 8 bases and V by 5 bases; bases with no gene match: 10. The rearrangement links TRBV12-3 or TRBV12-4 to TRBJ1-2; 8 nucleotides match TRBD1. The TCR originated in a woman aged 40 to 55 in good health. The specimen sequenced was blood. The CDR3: CASSGDRLRGGYTF. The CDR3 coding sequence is TGTGCCAGCAGTGGGGACAGGCTCAGAGGGGGCTACACCTTC.